The entry below describes one TCR beta chain. Its recognized antigen is unknown. Per-base qualities were not stored, and no clone one base away is much larger. The data originate from a study of cytotoxic CD8 clonotypes in ibrutinib-treated CLL (dated by TCRdb to about 2021). Background for the entire study: The cohort included some 14 treatment-naive and 11 to 12 relapsed/refractory patients; 17 to 18 were IGHV unmutated. Responses were partial in around 25 patients and complete in 2; after median approximately 69 months follow-up, about 14 stayed in remission and roughly twelve progressed. The response samples were drawn at a median of roughly twelve months into treatment, with a range of about 6 to 36 months. On average, each sample yielded roughly 250,000 productive templates and tens of thousands of productive rearrangements. Longitudinal samples were available for about 30% of the roughly 86 trial participants. Cryopreserved peripheral blood mononuclear cells were collected at three points: before therapy, at response, and at either sustained remission or disease progression. Every remission and progressive disease sample was obtained while ibrutinib was still being received by the patients. Summary of the overall study and its limitations: Baseline clonality exceeded that of age-matched healthy donors and correlated strongly with circulating CD8+ T-cell counts. Public clonotypes were found to be uncommon and were observed to contract or remain stable during treatment; the increase in clonality was shown to reflect expansion of private clonotypes at ibrutinib response. Sampling times were not matched between patients in sustained remission and patients whose disease was progressing, and lymph node repertoires were not examined. Clonality increased at ibrutinib response, stayed stable in sustained remission, and fell back toward baseline at progression.

On a MiSeq, deep resolution sequencing aimed for a depth between 1 in 1 million and 1 in 200,000 T cells, with each clonotype covered about 9.2x on average. TCR beta libraries were generated with the immunoSEQ hsTCRB Kit. The authors' pipeline ran thus. Data were analyzed with ImmunoSEQ Data Assistant and ImmunoSEQ Analyzer, with V, D and J genes assigned per IMGT definitions. Clonality, with values ranging from 0 to 1, was calculated as one minus the normalized Shannon entropy of productive rearrangement frequencies. Only overrepresented clonotypes making up at least 0.05% of each patient's repertoire were included in the public clonotype analysis. About a dozen age-matched healthy donor repertoires from immuneACCESS served as clonality controls. The table comes from immuneACCESS by way of TCRdb, which keeps in-frame sequences with V and J called. Part of the clones is missing from these tables; in studies checked, under half for an unresolved V gene and the rest for unknown reasons. V and J calls and clone size come straight from that table; D and trimming were deduced from the DNA. The sample data list tens of thousands of clones, and about nine tenths of these were observed just once. The ten largest account for around 3.3% of the sample.

In the germline V gene, CDR1 corresponds to MNHNS and CDR2 to SASEGT. From its cysteine to its phenylalanine, the CDR3 spans 13 amino acids. The retained sequence is limited to the CDR3, 39 bases, with the frame set at the first base. Trimming removed 4 bases from V and 5 bases from J, leaving 11 bases between the germline ends. According to the study, the label for this sample's time point signals: about a year on ibrutinib. For TCR beta library preparation, around 2.1 micrograms of genomic DNA were extracted from the cryopreserved PBMCs. Longitudinal blood samples from CLL patients on ibrutinib monotherapy were analyzed using high-throughput TCR beta sequencing. The patients were enrolled in a single-center, open-label phase 2 trial of ibrutinib monotherapy.

This receptor was taken from a human donor with chronic lymphocytic leukemia. The specimen comprised PBMCs, sampled after 12 months of ibrutinib treatment. The chain links TRBV6-1 with TRBJ1-1, with no confidently assigned D gene. The CDR3 protein: CASSARGGTEAFF. The DNA reads TGTGCCAGCAGTGCCCGGGGAGGAACTGAAGCTTTCTTT.